This entry lists 5 T cell receptor beta chains sequenced from one sample in a study of brain metastases from non-small cell lung cancer. Sequencing was performed with immunoSEQ multiplex PCR; in TCRdb, only in-frame clones are kept and a portion is missing. This sample has about 1,500 clones, with roughly 80% found just once. Material for sequencing was tumor-adjacent normal tissue. These receptors came from a donor aged 40 or older with non-small cell lung cancer.

This chain connects TRBV2 to TRBJ2-1; D is undetermined. Germline CDR1 SNHLY, CDR2 FYNNEI. Trimming cost V 6 bases and J 1 base, with 16 bases left between them. The CDR3 is made up of 16 amino acids. The CDR3 bases are TGTGCCAGCAGCGACTTCCTAGATATATCCTACAATGAGCAGTTCTTC. Amino acid sequence: CASSDFLDISYNEQFF.

On this clone itself: At one end, the junction sequence differs from germline, possibly due to a read error. The rearrangement joins TRBV12-5 to TRBJ2-1, with a weak D call TRBD1 (9 bases). Germline V gene sequence: CDR1 LGHNT, CDR2 FRNRAP. The CDR3 contains 17 residues. CDR3 sequence: CVSVDRGGAGVCNEQFF. The CDR3 DNA is TGTGTTAGTGTAGACAGGGGGGGAGCGGGAGTGTGCAATGAGCAGTTCTTC.

With respect to this clone: This specimen includes other DNA sequences encoding the same CDR3. The chain has TRBV21-1 and TRBJ2-2; TRBD2, the table's D call, lacks a check against the DNA. TRBV21-1 has pseudogene status. The CDR3 contains 17 residues. The CDR3 nucleotides are TGTGCCAGCAGCAAAGGAGGAACTAGCGAGAACACCGGGGAGCTGTTTTTT. Translated: CASSKGGTSENTGELFF.

The CDR3 region has the DNA TGTGCCAGCAGCTTAGATCAGGGGAACACAGATACGCAGTATTTT. Protein sequence: CASSLDQGNTDTQYF. This chain joins TRBV11-1 and TRBJ2-3; D possibly corresponds to TRBD1 (6 bases). V gave up 1 base and J gave up 2 bases, with 10 bases separating them. The germline V gene has CDR1 SGHAT and CDR2 FQDESV (reference sequence). CDR3 length equals 15 residues.

The J gene is TRBJ1-1, the V gene TRBV7-3; D is unresolved. This CDR3 comprises 13 residues. Trimming removed 1 base from V and 4 bases from J, with 7 bases in between. Looked up from germline, CDR1 is SGHTA and CDR2 is FQGTGA. As DNA, the CDR3 is TGTGCCAGCAGCTTAAATCTCCTCACTGAAGCTTTCTTT. Its translation: CASSLNLLTEAFF.